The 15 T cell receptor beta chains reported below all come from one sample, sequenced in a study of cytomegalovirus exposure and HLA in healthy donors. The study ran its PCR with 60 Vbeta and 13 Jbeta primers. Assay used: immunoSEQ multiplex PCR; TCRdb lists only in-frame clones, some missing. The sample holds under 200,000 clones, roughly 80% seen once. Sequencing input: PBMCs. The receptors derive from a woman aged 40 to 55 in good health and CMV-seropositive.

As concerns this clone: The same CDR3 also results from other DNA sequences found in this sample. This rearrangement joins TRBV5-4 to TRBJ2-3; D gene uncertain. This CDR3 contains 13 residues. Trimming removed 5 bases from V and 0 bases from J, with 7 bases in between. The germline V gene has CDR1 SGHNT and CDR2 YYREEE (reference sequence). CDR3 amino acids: CASSRLSTDTQYF. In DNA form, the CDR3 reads TGTGCCAGCAGTCGACTCAGCACAGATACGCAGTATTTT.

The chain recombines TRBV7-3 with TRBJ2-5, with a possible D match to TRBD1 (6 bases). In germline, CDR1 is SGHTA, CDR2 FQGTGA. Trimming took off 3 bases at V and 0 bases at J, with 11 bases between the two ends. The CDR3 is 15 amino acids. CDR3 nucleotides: TGTGCCAGCAGCTTGACAGGAGGCAACCAAGAGACCCAGTACTTC. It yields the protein CASSLTGGNQETQYF.

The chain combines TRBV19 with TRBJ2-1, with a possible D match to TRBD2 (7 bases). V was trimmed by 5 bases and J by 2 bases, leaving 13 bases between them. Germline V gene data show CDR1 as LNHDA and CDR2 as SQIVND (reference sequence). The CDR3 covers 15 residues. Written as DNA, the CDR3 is TGTGCCAGTAGTGGCGGGGGCGGGCCCTACAATGAGCAGTTCTTC. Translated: CASSGGGGPYNEQFF.

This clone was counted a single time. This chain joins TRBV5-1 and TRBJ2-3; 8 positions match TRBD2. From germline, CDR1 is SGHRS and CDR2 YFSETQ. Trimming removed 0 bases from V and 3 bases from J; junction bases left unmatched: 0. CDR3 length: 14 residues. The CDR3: CASSLAGGTDTQYF. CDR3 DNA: TGCGCCAGCAGCTTGGCGGGAGGGACAGATACGCAGTATTTT.

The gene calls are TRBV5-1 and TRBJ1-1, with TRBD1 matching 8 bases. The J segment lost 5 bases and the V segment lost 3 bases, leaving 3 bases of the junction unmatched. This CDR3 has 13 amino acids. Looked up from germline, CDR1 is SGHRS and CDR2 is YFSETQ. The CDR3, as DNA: TGCGCCAGCAGCTCAGACAGGGGTACTGAAGCTTTCTTT. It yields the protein CASSSDRGTEAFF.

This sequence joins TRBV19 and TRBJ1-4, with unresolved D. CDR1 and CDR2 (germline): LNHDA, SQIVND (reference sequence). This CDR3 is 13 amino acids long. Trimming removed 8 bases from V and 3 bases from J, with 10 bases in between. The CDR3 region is CASAETSNEKLFF. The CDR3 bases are TGTGCCAGTGCGGAGACCTCTAATGAAAAACTGTTTTTT.

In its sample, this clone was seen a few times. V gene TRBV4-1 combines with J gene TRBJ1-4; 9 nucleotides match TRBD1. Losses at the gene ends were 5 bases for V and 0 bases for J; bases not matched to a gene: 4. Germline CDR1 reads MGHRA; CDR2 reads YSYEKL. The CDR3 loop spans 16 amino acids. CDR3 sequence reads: CASSFGQGTTNEKLFF. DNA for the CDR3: TGCGCCAGCAGCTTTGGACAGGGGACAACTAATGAAAAACTGTTTTTT.

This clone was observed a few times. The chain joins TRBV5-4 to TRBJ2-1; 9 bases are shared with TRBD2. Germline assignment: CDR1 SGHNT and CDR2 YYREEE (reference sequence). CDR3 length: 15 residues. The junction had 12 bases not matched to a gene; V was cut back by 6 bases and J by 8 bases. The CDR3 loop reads CASKFQAGGAHEQFF. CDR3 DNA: TGTGCCAGCAAGTTCCAAGCGGGAGGTGCGCATGAGCAGTTCTTC.

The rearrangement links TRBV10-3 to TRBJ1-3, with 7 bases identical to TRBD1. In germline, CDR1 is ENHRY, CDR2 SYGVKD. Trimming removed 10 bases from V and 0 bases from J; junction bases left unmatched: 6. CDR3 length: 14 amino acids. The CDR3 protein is CATLGQNSGNTIYF. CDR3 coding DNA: TGTGCCACCCTGGGACAGAACTCTGGAAACACCATATATTTT.

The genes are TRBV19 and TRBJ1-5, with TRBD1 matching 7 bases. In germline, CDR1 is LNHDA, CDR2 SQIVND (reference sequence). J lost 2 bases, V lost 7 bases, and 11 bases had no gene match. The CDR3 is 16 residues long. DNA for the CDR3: TGTGCCAGTACTACGATTGGAGGGGGCGGCAATCAGCCCCAGCATTTT. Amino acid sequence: CASTTIGGGGNQPQHF. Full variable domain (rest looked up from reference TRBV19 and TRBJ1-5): DGGITQSPKYLFRKEGQNVTLSCEQNLNHDAMYWYRQDPGQGLRLIYYSQIVNDFQKGDIAEGYSVSREKKESFPLTVTSAQKNPTAFYLCASTTIGGGGNQPQHFGDGTRLSIL.

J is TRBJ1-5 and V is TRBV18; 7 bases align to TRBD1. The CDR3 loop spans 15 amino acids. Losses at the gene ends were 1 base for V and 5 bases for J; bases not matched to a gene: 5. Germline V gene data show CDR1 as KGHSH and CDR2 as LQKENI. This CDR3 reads CASSPRGTAHQPQHF. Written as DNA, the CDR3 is TGTGCCAGCTCACCACGGGGGACAGCCCATCAGCCCCAGCATTTT.

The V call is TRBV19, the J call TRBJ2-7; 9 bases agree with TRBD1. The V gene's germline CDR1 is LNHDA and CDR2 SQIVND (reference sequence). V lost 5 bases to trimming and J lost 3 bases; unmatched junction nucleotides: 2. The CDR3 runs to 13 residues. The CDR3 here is CASSSDRGYEQYF. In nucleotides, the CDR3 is TGTGCCAGTAGTTCGGACAGGGGCTACGAGCAGTACTTC.

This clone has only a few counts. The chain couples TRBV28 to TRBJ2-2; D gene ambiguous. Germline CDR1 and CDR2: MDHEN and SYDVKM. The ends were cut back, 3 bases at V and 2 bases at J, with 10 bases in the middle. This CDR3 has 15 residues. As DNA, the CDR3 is TGTGCCAGCAGTTTTCGCGGCAGCAACACCGGGGAGCTGTTTTTT. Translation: CASSFRGSNTGELFF.

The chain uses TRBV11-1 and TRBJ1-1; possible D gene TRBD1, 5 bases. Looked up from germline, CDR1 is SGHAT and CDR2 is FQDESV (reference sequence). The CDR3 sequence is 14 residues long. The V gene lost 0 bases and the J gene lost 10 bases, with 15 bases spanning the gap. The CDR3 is CASSLALSGVPAFF. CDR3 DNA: TGTGCCAGCAGCTTAGCGCTATCGGGGGTCCCAGCTTTCTTT.

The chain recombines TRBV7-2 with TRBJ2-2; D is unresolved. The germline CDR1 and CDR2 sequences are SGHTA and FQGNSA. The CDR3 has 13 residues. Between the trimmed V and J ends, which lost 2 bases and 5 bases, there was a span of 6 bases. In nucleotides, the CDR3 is TGTGCCAGCAGCTTATTTCCTACCGGGGAGCTGTTTTTT. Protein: CASSLFPTGELFF.